Sequencing of this T cell receptor (beta chain) was carried out in a study of identical twins. This CDR3 contains 14 residues. V gave up 5 bases and J gave up 1 base, with 10 bases separating them. Germline-derived CDR1 and CDR2 are SGHTA and FQGNSA. Only healthy Caucasians were included as donors. TCRdb processed the 5' RACE reads anew with MiXCR; each CDR3 protein has one entry. The data hold about 520,000 distinct CDR3 sequences, with around 20% observed a single time. In addition, the sample was reused for a study of T cells expressing NK-cell markers. In that study: Sequencing of TCR beta repertoires drew on sorted CD3+CD56+NKG2C+, CD3+CD56+NKG2C- and CD3+CD56-NKG2C+ T cells. Seven HCMV-seropositive donors and one seronegative donor made up the eight sequenced donors.

This chain uses TRBV7-2 with TRBJ2-3; no clear D gene. This TCR was recovered from a woman aged 18-35 years in good health. The specimen was CD4+ T cells sorted from blood. CDR3 sequence reads: CASSTYGGTDTQYF. CDR3 coding DNA: TGTGCCAGCAGCACTTATGGGGGCACAGATACGCAGTATTTT. The full variable domain, its missing parts supplied by reference TRBV7-2 and TRBJ2-3, is GAGVSQSPSNKVTEKGKDVELRCDPISGHTALYWYRQSLGQGLEFLIYFQGNSAPDKSGLPSDRFSAERTGGSVSTLTIQRTQQEDSAVYLCASSTYGGTDTQYFGPGTRLTVL.